The clone carrying this T cell receptor beta chain was detected only once. This specimen belongs to a study of CD8+CD57+ T cells in acquired aplastic anemia. TCR beta VDJ and CDR3 were profiled, and genomic DNA was the template. MiXCR, applied by TCRdb to the reads, yields one record per CDR3 protein. The sample lists about 160,000 distinct CDR3 sequences; approximately 40% were seen once. The receptor was isolated from a human donor in good health. The sequenced sample was sorted CD4+, CD8+, or CD8+CD57+ T cells (not recorded which) from PBMCs.

Written as DNA, the CDR3 is TGTGCCACCAGTGTCACGGGAAAAACAGATACGCAGTATTTT. It translates to CATSVTGKTDTQYF. This sequence joins TRBV24-1 and TRBJ2-3; D is possibly TRBD2 (5 bases). Germline CDR1 is KGHDR and CDR2 is SFDVKD. The CDR3 loop spans 14 amino acids. V was clipped by 5 bases and J by 3 bases, with 11 bases between them.